These T cell receptor beta chains were read from a single sample in a study of T cells in localized non-small cell lung cancer. Data came from immunoSEQ multiplex PCR; TCRdb stores just in-frame clones and leaves some out. This sample yields approximately 2,000 clones, of which more than 30% are seen a single time; roughly 19% belongs to the top ten. Sequencing was performed on normal lung tissue next to the tumor, taken before any cancer treatment. The receptors here all came from a male donor aged 60 or over with stage I squamous cell lung carcinoma. Each CDR3 is given with its conserved first and last residue. The D gene is left open where the match is weak. The size of a clone is reported for some rows only, either as once, few or many, or as a class for expanded clones.

>.|large|TRBV6-8|TRBJ1-6
TGTGCCAGCAGTGAGACAGGTTCAAATTCACCCCTCCACTTT
CASSETGSNSPLHF
>.|few|TRBV28|TRBJ2-5
TGTGCCAGCGCCGGGCTAGGGGGGTTTGTAGAGACCCAGTACTTC
CASAGLGGFVETQYF
>TRBD1|medium-sized|TRBV6-8|TRBJ1-5
TGTGCCAGCAGTGGGAGGGACAGGGGGCTCTCGGGCAATCAGCCCCAGCATTTT
CASSGRDRGLSGNQPQHF
>TRBD1|few|TRBV6-8|TRBJ2-1
TGTGCCAGCAGCAAGGCGACGGGACAGGGTACCAATGAGCAGTTCTTC
CASSKATGQGTNEQFF
>TRBD1|.|TRBV19|TRBJ2-2
TGTGCCAGTGGAATACGAGACAGGGGGACCGGGGAGCTGTTTTTT
CASGIRDRGTGELFF
>.|.|TRBV6-8|TRBJ2-2
TGTGCCAGCAGCCCGGGCTGGAACACCGGGGAGCTGTTTTTT
CASSPGWNTGELFF
>.|few|TRBV6-8|TRBJ2-1
TGTGCCAGCAGTTCGCTAATGTCCCCAATTCCTAATGAGCAGTTCTTC
CASSSLMSPIPNEQFF
>.|.|TRBV14|TRBJ2-1
TGTGCCAGCAGCCATGTAAATGAGCAGTTCTTC
CASSHVNEQFF
>.|.|TRBV11-3|TRBJ2-7
TGTGCCAGCAGCTCCGGGGGTGCCACCTACGAGCAGTACTTC
CASSSGGATYEQYF
>.|.|TRBV19|TRBJ1-1
TGTGCCAGTAGTACCGGGCGGAACACTGAAGCTTTCTTT
CASSTGRNTEAFF
>TRBD2|.|TRBV11-3|TRBJ2-7
TGTGCCAGCAGCCAAGCAAGCGGGAGGGACGAGCAGTACTTC
CASSQASGRDEQYF
>TRBD2|many|TRBV11-3|TRBJ2-4
TGTGCCAGCAGCCACCAACTAGCGGGGGGGCAAGACAAAAACATTCAGTACTTC
CASSHQLAGGQDKNIQYF
>.|few|TRBV18|TRBJ2-7
TGTGCCAGCTCACTTCAGCAGGGAGGTCCCTACGAGCAGTACTTC
CASSLQQGGPYEQYF
>TRBD1|.|TRBV29-1|TRBJ1-2
TGCAGCGTTGAATTAAGGGGGCTGGCTGGCTACACCTTC
CSVELRGLAGYTF